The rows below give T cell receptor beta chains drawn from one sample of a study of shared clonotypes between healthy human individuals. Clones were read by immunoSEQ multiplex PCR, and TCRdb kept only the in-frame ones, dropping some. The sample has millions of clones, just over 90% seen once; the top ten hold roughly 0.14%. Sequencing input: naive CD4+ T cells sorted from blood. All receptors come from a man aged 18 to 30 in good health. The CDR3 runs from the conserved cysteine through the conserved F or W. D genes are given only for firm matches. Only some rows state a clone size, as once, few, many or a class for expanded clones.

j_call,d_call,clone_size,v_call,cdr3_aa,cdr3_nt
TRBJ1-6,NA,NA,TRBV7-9,CASSLAQATASNSPLHF,TGTGCCAGCAGCTTAGCACAGGCGACTGCCTCCAATTCACCCCTCCACTTT
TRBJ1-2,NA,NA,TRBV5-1,CASSPQVDRYGYTF,TGCGCCAGCAGCCCCCAAGTGGACCGGTATGGCTACACCTTC
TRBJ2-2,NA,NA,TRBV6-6,CASKRDPTNTGELFF,TGTGCCAGCAAACGGGACCCTACGAACACCGGGGAGCTGTTTTTT
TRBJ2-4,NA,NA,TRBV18,CASSPMESWVIQYF,TGTGCCAGCTCACCGATGGAGAGTTGGGTCATTCAGTACTTC
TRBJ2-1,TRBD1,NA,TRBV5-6,CASSQTDRNEQFF,TGTGCCAGCAGCCAAACGGACAGGAATGAGCAGTTCTTC
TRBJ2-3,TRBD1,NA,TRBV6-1,CASTPRGLGTDTQYF,TGTGCCAGCACCCCCAGGGGGCTTGGCACAGATACGCAGTATTTT
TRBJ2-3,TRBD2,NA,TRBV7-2,CASSFGTSGWTQYF,TGTGCCAGCAGCTTCGGGACTAGCGGGTGGACGCAGTATTTT
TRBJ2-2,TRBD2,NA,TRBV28,CASSPYSGHTGELFF,TGTGCCAGCAGTCCGTATAGCGGGCACACCGGGGAGCTGTTTTTT
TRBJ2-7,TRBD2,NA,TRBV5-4,CASSPLTSGGEQYF,TGTGCCAGCAGCCCGTTGACTAGCGGGGGCGAGCAGTACTTC
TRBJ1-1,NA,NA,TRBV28,CASSLGSTEAFF,TGTGCCAGCAGTTTAGGAAGCACTGAAGCTTTCTTT
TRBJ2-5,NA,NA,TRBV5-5,CASSLVGNQETQYF,TGTGCCAGCAGCTTGGTCGGAAACCAAGAGACCCAGTACTTC
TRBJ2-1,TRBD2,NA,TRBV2,CASSTGGSSYNEQFF,TGTGCCAGCAGCACCGGGGGGAGCTCCTACAATGAGCAGTTCTTC
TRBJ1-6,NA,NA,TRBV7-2,CASSRYNSPLHF,TGTGCCAGCAGCCGATATAATTCACCCCTCCACTTT
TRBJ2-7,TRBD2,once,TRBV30,CAWSVRAGSGIYEQYF,TGTGCCTGGAGTGTGAGAGCAGGGAGCGGGATTTACGAGCAGTACTTC
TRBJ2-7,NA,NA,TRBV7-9,CASSLSGGDEQYF,TGTGCCAGCAGCTTATCCGGCGGGGACGAGCAGTACTTC
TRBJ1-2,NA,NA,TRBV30,CAWSVQPFYGYTF,TGTGCCTGGAGTGTACAACCCTTCTATGGCTACACCTTC
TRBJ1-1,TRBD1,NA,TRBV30,CAWDLKGTGGRAEAFF,TGTGCCTGGGATCTCAAGGGGACAGGGGGCCGGGCTGAAGCTTTCTTT
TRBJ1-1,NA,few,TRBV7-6,CASSLGAWDTEAFF,TGTGCCAGCAGCTTAGGGGCTTGGGACACTGAAGCTTTCTTT
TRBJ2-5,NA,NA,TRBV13,CASSSGQSDTVNQETQYF,TGTGCCAGCAGCTCCGGACAGTCGGACACAGTTAACCAAGAGACCCAGTACTTC
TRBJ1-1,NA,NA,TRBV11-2,CASSLGGKPEAFF,TGTGCCAGCAGCTTAGGAGGGAAGCCTGAAGCTTTCTTT
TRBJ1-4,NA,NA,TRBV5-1,CASSPTGGNEKLFF,TGCGCCAGCAGCCCGACAGGTGGTAATGAAAAACTGTTTTTT
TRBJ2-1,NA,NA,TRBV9,CASGSRPYNEQFF,TGTGCCAGCGGCTCTCGGCCCTACAATGAGCAGTTCTTC
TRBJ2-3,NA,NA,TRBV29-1,CSVDGGRTDTQYF,TGCAGCGTTGATGGGGGCCGCACAGATACGCAGTATTTT
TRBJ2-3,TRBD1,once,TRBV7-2,CASSLQGVSTDTQYF,TGTGCCAGCAGCTTACAGGGGGTTAGCACAGATACGCAGTATTTT
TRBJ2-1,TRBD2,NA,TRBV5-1,CASSLGLAGGNEQFF,TGCGCCAGCAGCTTGGGACTAGCGGGAGGCAATGAGCAGTTCTTC
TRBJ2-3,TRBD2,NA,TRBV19,CASSETGTSGRDTQYF,TGTGCCAGTAGTGAAACCGGGACTAGCGGGAGAGATACGCAGTATTTT
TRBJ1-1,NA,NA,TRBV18,CASSFRENTEAFF,TGTGCCAGCTCATTCCGGGAGAACACTGAAGCTTTCTTT
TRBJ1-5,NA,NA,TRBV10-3,CATHGGGGGGTAQPQHF,TGTGCCACCCACGGCGGGGGAGGGGGTGGGACCGCTCAGCCCCAGCATTTT
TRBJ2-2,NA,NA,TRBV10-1,CASSRDSLNTGELFF,TGCGCCAGCAGTCGTGACTCCTTGAACACCGGGGAGCTGTTTTTT
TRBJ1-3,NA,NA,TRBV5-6,CASSPGAGTSFSSGNTIYF,TGTGCCAGCAGCCCCGGGGCAGGGACTTCATTTAGCTCTGGAAACACCATATATTTT